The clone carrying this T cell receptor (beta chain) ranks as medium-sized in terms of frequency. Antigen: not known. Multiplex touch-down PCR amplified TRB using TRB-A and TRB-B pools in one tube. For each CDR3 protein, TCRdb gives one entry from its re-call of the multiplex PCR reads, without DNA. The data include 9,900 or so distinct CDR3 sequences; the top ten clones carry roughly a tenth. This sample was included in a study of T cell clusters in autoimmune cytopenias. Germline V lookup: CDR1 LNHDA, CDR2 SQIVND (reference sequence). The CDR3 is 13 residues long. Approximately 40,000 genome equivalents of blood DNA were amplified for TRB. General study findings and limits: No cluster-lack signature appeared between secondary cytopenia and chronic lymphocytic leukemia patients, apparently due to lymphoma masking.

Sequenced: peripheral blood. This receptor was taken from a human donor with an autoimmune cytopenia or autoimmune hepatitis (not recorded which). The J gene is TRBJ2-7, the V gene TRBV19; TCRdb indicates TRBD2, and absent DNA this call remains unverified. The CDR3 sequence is CASSAGSSYEQYF. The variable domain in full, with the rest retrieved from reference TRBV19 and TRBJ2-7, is DGGITQSPKYLFRKEGQNVTLSCEQNLNHDAMYWYRQDPGQGLRLIYYSQIVNDFQKGDIAEGYSVSREKKESFPLTVTSAQKNPTAFYLCASSAGSSYEQYFGPGTRLTVT.